The rows below give T cell receptor beta chains drawn from one sample of a study of PD-L1 blockade in urothelial cancer. Clones were read by immunoSEQ multiplex PCR, and TCRdb kept only the in-frame ones, dropping some. The sample has about 120,000 clones, around 88% seen once. This sample comprised PBMCs, obtained around atezolizumab (anti-PD-L1) treatment. The receptor set was obtained from a man aged 60 to 69 with urothelial cancer. CDR3s leave out the opening cysteine and the closing phenylalanine or tryptophan.

j_call v_call cdr3_aa
TRBJ2-3 TRBV19 ASSIVVAGMPV
TRBJ2-3 TRBV5-4 ASSLKAGGPTDTQY
TRBJ2-7 TRBV6-6 ASRSRGDSYEQY
TRBJ1-3 TRBV7-2 ASSLVGALSGNTIY
TRBJ2-3 TRBV7-2 ASSLWAGADTQY
TRBJ2-6 TRBV28 ASSPRERGANVLT
TRBJ2-2 TRBV9 ASSQGTDPNTGELF
TRBJ1-2 TRBV6-6 ASSSTLTGFQRYT
TRBJ2-5 TRBV18 ASSPQTSGSKETQY
TRBJ2-7 TRBV4-1 ASSQAPGHEIYEQY
TRBJ1-5 TRBV6-6 ASTTGGNQPQH
TRBJ1-2 TRBV10-3 AISEFRDRGEGGYT
TRBJ2-7 TRBV30 AWSELANHGEQY
TRBJ2-1 TRBV11-3 ASSLGFGGLGEQF
TRBJ2-7 TRBV27 ASSPRELSYEQY
TRBJ2-1 TRBV5-1 ASSLGQVYNEQF
TRBJ2-1 TRBV7-9 ASSLAAGRSSYNEQF
TRBJ1-5 TRBV19 ASSRASVNIQPQH
TRBJ2-1 TRBV2 ASGTGTSAYNEQF
TRBJ1-2 TRBV30 AWSLQTDNYGYT
TRBJ1-2 TRBV11-2 ASSLDTGYGYT
TRBJ2-1 TRBV19 ASSDAAGGPRDEQF
TRBJ2-7 TRBV6-6 ASRAGQGALYEQY